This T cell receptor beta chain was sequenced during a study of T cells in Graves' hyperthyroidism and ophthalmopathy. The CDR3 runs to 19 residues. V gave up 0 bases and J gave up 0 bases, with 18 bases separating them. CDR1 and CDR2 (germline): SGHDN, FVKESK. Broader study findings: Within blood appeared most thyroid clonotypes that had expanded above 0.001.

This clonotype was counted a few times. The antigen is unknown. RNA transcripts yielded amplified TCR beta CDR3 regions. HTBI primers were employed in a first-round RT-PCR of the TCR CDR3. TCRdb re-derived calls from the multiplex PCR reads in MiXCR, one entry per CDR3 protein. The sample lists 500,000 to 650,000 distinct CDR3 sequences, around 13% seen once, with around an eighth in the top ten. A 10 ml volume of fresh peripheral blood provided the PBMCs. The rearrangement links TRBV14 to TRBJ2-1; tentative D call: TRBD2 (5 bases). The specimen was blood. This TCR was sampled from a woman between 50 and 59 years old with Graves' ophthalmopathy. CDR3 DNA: TGTGCCAGCAGCCAAGATTCTCCGCTGATGCTAGCCTCCTACAATGAGCAGTTCTTC. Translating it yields CASSQDSPLMLASYNEQFF.